This T cell receptor beta chain was recovered during a study of blood T cells in healthy people across ages. V was clipped by 3 bases and J by 8 bases, with 10 bases between them. Germline V gene data show CDR1 as SQVTM and CDR2 as ANQGSEA. There are 11 residues in the CDR3. Combining a sample-barcoded 5' primer with a J-beta primer mix, a second PCR ran for 7 to 11 cycles. TCRdb passed the 5' RACE reads through MiXCR, listing each CDR3 protein once. The data hold hundreds of thousands of distinct CDR3 sequences, with about 30% observed a single time. Sample: blood. The gene calls are TRBV29-1 and TRBJ1-2; D unresolved. This sequence was found in a woman older than 75 in good health. This CDR3 is CSVEKGIGYTF. In DNA, the CDR3 is TGCAGCGTTGAGAAGGGAATCGGCTACACCTTC.